The TCR beta chain described here comes from a study of beta chain features in type 1 diabetes. Details on this clone: The antigen is not known.

General observations from the study: cDNA-based sequencing might over-represent cells highly expressing TCR. The study found fewer insertions and more deletions at VDJ junctions in type 1 diabetes patients. There was a moderate but significant shortening of TCRB CDR3s in all four CD4+ subsets of Type 1 diabetes patients.

As every portion of the isolated RNA was reverse transcribed, the sequencing read expressed TCRB transcripts. The read count averaged about 3.57 million across naive, central memory and regulatory T cell samples. Libraries were prepared by immunoSEQ multiplex PCR; TCRdb keeps only in-frame clonotypes and omits some of them. Of under 150,000 clones in the sample, 7.5% to 9.5% were seen once. The germline V gene encodes CDR1 MNHEY and CDR2 SMNVEV (reference sequence). This CDR3 spans 13 amino acids. J lost 5 bases, V lost 5 bases, and 3 bases had no gene match. Each sorted population was over 98% pure. The TCR comes from a man aged 25-45 years with type 1 diabetes. The sample comprised central memory CD4+ T cells from blood. The V gene is TRBV27, the J gene TRBJ2-5, with 9 positions matching TRBD1. The CDR3 coding sequence is TGTGCCAGCAGTACAGGGGGCTGGGAGACCCAGTACTTC. Amino acids: CASSTGGWETQYF.